This TCR beta chain appears in the sequencing data of a study of identical twins. In germline, CDR1 is KGHDR, CDR2 SFDVKD. V lost 0 bases, J lost 0 bases, and 7 bases lay in between. CDR3 length: 15 amino acids. A template switching step contributed a universal primer site, while unique molecular identifiers were present in the cDNA. TCRdb itself ran the 5' RACE reads through MiXCR, one entry per CDR3 protein. The table shows around 470,000 distinct CDR3 sequences, with approximately 15% occurring only once. With respect to this clonotype: Its antigen is unidentified.

Study results and caveats: Modeled out-of-frame TCR alpha sharing in monozygotic twins fell below observed levels. High-abundance cord blood beta clonotypes had fewer insertions; memory repertoires showed none.

This sample was shared with a second study, whose subject was yellow fever vaccine responses in identical twins.

V is TRBV24-1 and J is TRBJ2-5, with D hard to call. The specimen sequenced was CD4+ T cells sorted from blood. This TCR was recovered from a woman aged 18-29 years in good health. The CDR3 DNA reads as TGTGCCACCAGTGATTTGTCGTCAAACCAAGAGACCCAGTACTTC. Its protein product is CATSDLSSNQETQYF.